This TCR beta chain was sequenced during a study of T cell responses to AZD1222 COVID-19 vaccine. Study-wide results and caveats: Baseline seropositivity characterized only 5 or 6 AZD1222 recipients. Repertoire sampling occurred only after the peak T cell response. Most donors were white British, females outnumbered males, and clonal diversity was possibly underestimated. Spike-specific TCR depth and breadth grew after two AZD1222 doses.

Germline CDR1 reads SGHDT; CDR2 reads YYEEEE. V lost 2 bases, J lost 7 bases, and 10 bases lay in between. CDR3 size: 13 residues. This clone was seen a single time. Its antigen remains unknown. TCRdb's copy holds only in-frame clones and misses some; the assay was immunoSEQ multiplex PCR. Among approximately 70,000 clones listed, 75% to 85% were seen once. The TCR originated in an adult who received the AZD1222 COVID-19 vaccine. The sequences come from peripheral blood, collected 28 days after the second AZD1222 dose. The J gene is TRBJ1-5, the V gene TRBV5-6; D may be TRBD1 (5 bases). The CDR3 region has the DNA TGTGCCAGCAGCTTAGGGAGGGACCAGCCCCAGCATTTT. Translation: CASSLGRDQPQHF. The variable domain in full, completed from reference TRBV5-6 and TRBJ1-5, reads DAGVTQSPTHLIKTRGQQVTLRCSPKSGHDTVSWYQQALGQGPQFIFQYYEEEERQRGNFPDRFSGHQFPNYSSELNVNALLLGDSALYLCASSLGRDQPQHFGDGTRLSIL.